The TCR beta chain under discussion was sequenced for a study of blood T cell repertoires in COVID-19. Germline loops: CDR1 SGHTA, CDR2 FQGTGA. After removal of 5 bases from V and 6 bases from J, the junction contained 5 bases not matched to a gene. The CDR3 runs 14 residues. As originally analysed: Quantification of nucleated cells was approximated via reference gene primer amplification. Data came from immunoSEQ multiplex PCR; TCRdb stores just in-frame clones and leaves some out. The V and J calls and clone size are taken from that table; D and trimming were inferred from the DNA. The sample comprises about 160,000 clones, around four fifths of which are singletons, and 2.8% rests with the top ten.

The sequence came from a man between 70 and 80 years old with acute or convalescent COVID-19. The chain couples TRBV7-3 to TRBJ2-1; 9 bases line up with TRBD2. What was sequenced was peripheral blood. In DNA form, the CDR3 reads TGTGCCAGCAGCCACGGGACTAGCCCCAATGAGCAGTTCTTC. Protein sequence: CASSHGTSPNEQFF.